One TCR beta chain is described in this entry. The sample is drawn from a study of cytomegalovirus exposure and HLA in healthy donors. The PCR ran on 60 Vbeta and 13 Jbeta primers. Using immunoSEQ multiplex PCR, the repertoire was profiled, and TCRdb retains in-frame clones only, with some absent. The sample comprises under 150,000 clones, roughly three quarters of which are singletons, and roughly 2% rests with the top ten. Sequenced material: PBMCs. This sequence originates from a man in his late teens or twenties in good health and CMV-seronegative.

CDR3 nucleotides: TGTGCCAGCAGCTTACGTCCTGGCGGAAACTACGAGCAGTACGTC. Its protein is CASSLRPGGNYEQYV. The chain joins TRBV7-8 to TRBJ2-7; D is unclear. Between the trimmed V and J ends, which lost 2 bases and 3 bases, there was a span of 14 bases. The CDR3 is 15 residues long. In germline, CDR1 is SGHVS, CDR2 FQNEAQ.